The entry below describes one T cell receptor (beta chain). Its matching antigen is unknown. Read coverage stops 3 residues before the CDR3 terminus; the germline J gene supplies the remainder. This entry is derived from a study of T cells in women clearing cervical HPV infection. Notes on the study in general: T-cell numbers per sample were unknown and may explain richness differences.

This CDR3 spans 14 amino acids. In germline, CDR1 is SNHLY, CDR2 FYNNEI. V gave up 6 bases and J gave up 4 bases, with 12 bases separating them. Repertoires were generated with immunoSEQ multiplex PCR, while TCRdb's copy carries only in-frame clones and drops some. In all, the sample yields roughly 49,000 clones. The chain recombines TRBV2 with TRBJ1-4, with a weak D call TRBD1 (6 bases). The source material was blood buffy coat. The sequence came from a woman aged 18 to 69 with a cervical HPV16 infection that either progressed to CIN3+ or cleared (not recorded which). The DNA read from the CDR3 is TGTGCCAGCAGGGCGGACAGCCTTAATGAAAAA. Residues: CASRADSLNEK. In full, the CDR3 reads CASRADSLNEKLFF.